Listed below are T cell receptor beta chains from one sample, sequenced in a study of beta chain features in type 1 diabetes. Produced via immunoSEQ multiplex PCR; TCRdb's table is partial and in-frame only. Here the sample spans roughly 450,000 clones, approximately 10% being singletons. The sequenced sample was naive CD4+ T cells from blood. These receptors came from a woman between 18 and 29 years old in good health. Each CDR3 is given with its conserved first and last residue. D genes are given only for firm matches. Rows may omit the clone size; those that give it use once, few, many or a size class.

d_gene: NA; j_gene: TRBJ1-2; v_gene: TRBV19; len: 15; abundance: NA; CDR3aa: CASRIKLHSDYGYTF; CDR3nt: TGTGCCAGTAGAATTAAGTTACACAGTGACTATGGCTACACCTTC
d_gene: NA; j_gene: TRBJ2-2; v_gene: TRBV7-2; len: 15; abundance: NA; CDR3aa: CASSRNLPNTGELFF; CDR3nt: TGTGCCAGCAGCCGCAACCTCCCGAACACCGGGGAGCTGTTTTTT
d_gene: NA; j_gene: TRBJ2-3; v_gene: TRBV9; len: 15; abundance: NA; CDR3aa: CASSGQVDGTDTQYF; CDR3nt: TGTGCCAGCAGCGGTCAGGTGGATGGCACAGATACGCAGTATTTT
d_gene: TRBD1; j_gene: TRBJ2-3; v_gene: TRBV6-5; len: 16; abundance: NA; CDR3aa: CASSYSGTGEPDTQYF; CDR3nt: TGTGCCAGCAGTTATTCGGGGACAGGGGAACCAGATACGCAGTATTTT
d_gene: TRBD2; j_gene: TRBJ2-3; v_gene: TRBV18; len: 14; abundance: few; CDR3aa: CASSSGTSGNTQYF; CDR3nt: TGTGCCAGCTCATCCGGGACTAGCGGGAATACGCAGTATTTT
d_gene: NA; j_gene: TRBJ2-1; v_gene: TRBV5-1; len: 14; abundance: NA; CDR3aa: CASSLARQANEQFF; CDR3nt: TGCGCCAGCAGCTTGGCCCGACAGGCCAATGAGCAGTTCTTC
d_gene: TRBD1; j_gene: TRBJ2-1; v_gene: TRBV2; len: 12; abundance: few; CDR3aa: CASSDRDSLSFF; CDR3nt: TGTGCCAGCAGTGATCGGGACAGTCTCTCGTTCTTC
d_gene: NA; j_gene: TRBJ1-2; v_gene: TRBV20-1; len: 11; abundance: NA; CDR3aa: CSVVLDYGYTF; CDR3nt: TGCAGTGTCGTCTTGGACTATGGCTACACCTTC
d_gene: NA; j_gene: TRBJ1-1; v_gene: TRBV9; len: 14; abundance: NA; CDR3aa: CASSPRVVNTEAFF; CDR3nt: TGTGCCAGCAGCCCCAGGGTCGTGAACACTGAAGCTTTCTTT
d_gene: NA; j_gene: TRBJ2-1; v_gene: TRBV18; len: 16; abundance: NA; CDR3aa: CASSHNQVGSYNEQFF; CDR3nt: TGTGCCAGCTCACACAATCAGGTGGGCTCCTACAATGAGCAGTTCTTC
d_gene: TRBD1; j_gene: TRBJ1-1; v_gene: TRBV29-1; len: 13; abundance: NA; CDR3aa: CSGGQGGGAEAFF; CDR3nt: TGCAGCGGTGGACAGGGTGGCGGCGCTGAAGCTTTCTTT
d_gene: NA; j_gene: TRBJ2-3; v_gene: TRBV27; len: 15; abundance: NA; CDR3aa: CASSQGLPRTDTQYF; CDR3nt: TGTGCCAGCAGTCAGGGACTGCCGCGCACAGATACGCAGTATTTT
d_gene: NA; j_gene: TRBJ2-1; v_gene: TRBV7-3; len: 12; abundance: few; CDR3aa: CVSSLTGAEQFF; CDR3nt: TGTGTCAGCAGCTTAACGGGGGCTGAGCAGTTCTTC
d_gene: NA; j_gene: TRBJ2-1; v_gene: TRBV11-2; len: 14; abundance: NA; CDR3aa: CASSLVAGAGEQFF; CDR3nt: TGTGCCAGCAGCTTAGTAGCAGGGGCCGGTGAGCAGTTCTTC
d_gene: NA; j_gene: TRBJ2-7; v_gene: TRBV29-1; len: 11; abundance: many; CDR3aa: CSVGERYEQYF; CDR3nt: TGCAGCGTTGGAGAGCGGTACGAGCAGTACTTC
d_gene: NA; j_gene: TRBJ2-5; v_gene: TRBV29-1; len: 12; abundance: many; CDR3aa: CSVVGGGETQYF; CDR3nt: TGCAGCGTGGTAGGCGGTGGAGAGACCCAGTACTTC
d_gene: NA; j_gene: TRBJ2-3; v_gene: TRBV23-1; len: 16; abundance: few; CDR3aa: CASSQSPCPPPDTQYF; CDR3nt: TGCGCCAGCAGTCAATCACCCTGTCCGCCCCCAGATACGCAGTATTTT
d_gene: TRBD1; j_gene: TRBJ2-6; v_gene: TRBV18; len: 12; abundance: few; CDR3aa: CASSGTGPPLTF; CDR3nt: TGTGCCAGCTCCGGGACAGGGCCTCCCCTGACTTTC
d_gene: TRBD1; j_gene: TRBJ1-4; v_gene: TRBV14; len: 15; abundance: few; CDR3aa: CASSQALQGNEKLFF; CDR3nt: TGTGCCAGCAGCCAAGCTCTACAGGGGAATGAAAAACTGTTTTTT
d_gene: NA; j_gene: TRBJ2-2; v_gene: TRBV19; len: 12; abundance: few; CDR3aa: CASSPQGGELFF; CDR3nt: TGTGCCAGTAGCCCCCAGGGCGGGGAGCTGTTTTTT
d_gene: NA; j_gene: TRBJ2-1; v_gene: TRBV7-6; len: 14; abundance: few; CDR3aa: CASSLGHASSEQFF; CDR3nt: TGTGCCAGCAGCTTAGGGCATGCGTCGAGTGAGCAGTTCTTC